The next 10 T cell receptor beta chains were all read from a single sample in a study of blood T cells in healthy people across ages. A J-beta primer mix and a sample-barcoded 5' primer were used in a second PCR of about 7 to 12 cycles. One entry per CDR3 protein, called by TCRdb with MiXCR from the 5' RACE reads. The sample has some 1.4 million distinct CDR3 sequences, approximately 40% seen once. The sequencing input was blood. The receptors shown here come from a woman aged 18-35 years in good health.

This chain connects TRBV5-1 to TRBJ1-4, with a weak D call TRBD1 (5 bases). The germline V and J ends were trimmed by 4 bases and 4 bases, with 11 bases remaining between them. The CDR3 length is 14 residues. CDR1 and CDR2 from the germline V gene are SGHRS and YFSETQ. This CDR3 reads CASSQGNNNEKLFF. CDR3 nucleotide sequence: TGCGCCAGCAGCCAGGGTAATAATAATGAAAAACTGTTTTTT.

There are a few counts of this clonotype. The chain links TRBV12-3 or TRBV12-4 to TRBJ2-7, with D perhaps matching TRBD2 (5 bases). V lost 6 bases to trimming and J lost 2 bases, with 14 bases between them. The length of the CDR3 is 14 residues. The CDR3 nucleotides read TGTGCCAGCAGGTTTGAAGGCGGGCCCTACGAGCAGTACTTC. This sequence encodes CASRFEGGPYEQYF.

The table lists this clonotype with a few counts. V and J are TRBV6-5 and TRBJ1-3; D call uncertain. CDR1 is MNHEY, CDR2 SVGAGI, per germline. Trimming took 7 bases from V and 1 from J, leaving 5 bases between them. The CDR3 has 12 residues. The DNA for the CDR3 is TGTGCCAGCATCAGTTCTGGAAACACCATATATTTT. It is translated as CASISSGNTIYF.

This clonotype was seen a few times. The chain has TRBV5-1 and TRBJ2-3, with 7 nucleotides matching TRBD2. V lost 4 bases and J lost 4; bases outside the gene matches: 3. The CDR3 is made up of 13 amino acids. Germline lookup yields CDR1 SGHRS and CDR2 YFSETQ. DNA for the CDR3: TGCGCCAGCAGCGGGGACTATTCAGATACGCAGTATTTT. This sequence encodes CASSGDYSDTQYF.

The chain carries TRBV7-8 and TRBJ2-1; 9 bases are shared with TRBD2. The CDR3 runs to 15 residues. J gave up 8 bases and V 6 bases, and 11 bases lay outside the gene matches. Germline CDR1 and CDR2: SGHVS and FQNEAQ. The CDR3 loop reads CASSTGTSSAHEQFF. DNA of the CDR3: TGTGCCAGCAGTACCGGGACTAGCTCGGCCCATGAGCAGTTCTTC.

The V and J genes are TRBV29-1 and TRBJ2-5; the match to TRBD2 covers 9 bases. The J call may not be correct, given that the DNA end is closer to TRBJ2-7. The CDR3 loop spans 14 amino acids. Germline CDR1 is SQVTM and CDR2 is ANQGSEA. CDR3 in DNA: TGCAGCGTTGATGGGCTAGCGGGACTCAACGAGCAGTACTTC. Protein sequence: CSVDGLAGLNEQYF.

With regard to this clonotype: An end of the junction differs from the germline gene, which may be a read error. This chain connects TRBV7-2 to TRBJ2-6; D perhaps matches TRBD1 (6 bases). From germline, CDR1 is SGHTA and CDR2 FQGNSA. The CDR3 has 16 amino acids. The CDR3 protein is CASSVTGYSGANVQTF. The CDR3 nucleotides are TGTGCCAGCAGCGTCACAGGGTACTCTGGGGCCAACGTCCAGACTTTC.

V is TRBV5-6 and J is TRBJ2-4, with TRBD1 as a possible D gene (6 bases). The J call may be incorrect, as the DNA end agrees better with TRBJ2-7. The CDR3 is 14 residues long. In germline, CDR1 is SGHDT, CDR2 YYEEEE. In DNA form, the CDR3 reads TGTGCCAGCAGCTTAACGACAGGATCCCTCGAGCAGTACTTC. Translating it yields CASSLTTGSLEQYF.

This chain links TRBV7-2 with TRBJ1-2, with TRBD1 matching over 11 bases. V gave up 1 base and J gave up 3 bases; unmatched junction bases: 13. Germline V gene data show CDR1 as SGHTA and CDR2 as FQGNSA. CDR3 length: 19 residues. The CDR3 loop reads CASSLGRTGGLGGDYGYTF. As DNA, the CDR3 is TGTGCCAGCAGCTTAGGACGGACAGGGGGCTTGGGTGGAGACTATGGCTACACCTTC. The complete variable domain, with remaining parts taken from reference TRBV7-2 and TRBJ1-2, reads GAGVSQSPSNKVTEKGKDVELRCDPISGHTALYWYRQSLGQGLEFLIYFQGNSAPDKSGLPSDRFSAERTGGSVSTLTIQRTQQEDSAVYLCASSLGRTGGLGGDYGYTFGSGTRLTVV.

CDR3 DNA sequence: TGCAGCGTTGAGACAGGTCCCAACTATGGCTACACCTTC. Amino acids: CSVETGPNYGYTF. This chain links TRBV29-1 with TRBJ1-2; possibly TRBD1 for D (6 bases). Germline CDR1 reads SQVTM; CDR2 reads ANQGSEA. V was clipped by 3 bases and J by 2 bases, with 10 bases between them. The CDR3 runs to 13 residues.